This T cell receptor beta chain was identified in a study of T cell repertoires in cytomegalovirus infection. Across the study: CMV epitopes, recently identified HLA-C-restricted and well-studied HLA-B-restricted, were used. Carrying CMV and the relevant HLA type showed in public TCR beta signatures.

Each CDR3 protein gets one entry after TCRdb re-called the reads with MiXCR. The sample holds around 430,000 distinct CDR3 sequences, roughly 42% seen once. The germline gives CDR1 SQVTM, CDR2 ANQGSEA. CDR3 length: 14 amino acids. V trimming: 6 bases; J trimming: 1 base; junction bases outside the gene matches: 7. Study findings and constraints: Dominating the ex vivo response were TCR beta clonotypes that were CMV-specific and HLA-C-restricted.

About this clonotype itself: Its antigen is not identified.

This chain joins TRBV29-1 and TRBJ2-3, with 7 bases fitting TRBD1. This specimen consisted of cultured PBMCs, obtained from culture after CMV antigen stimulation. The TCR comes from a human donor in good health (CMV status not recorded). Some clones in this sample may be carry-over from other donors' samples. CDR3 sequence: CSVRQGTRTDTQYF. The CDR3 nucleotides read TGCAGCGTCAGACAGGGAACCCGCACAGATACGCAGTATTTT.